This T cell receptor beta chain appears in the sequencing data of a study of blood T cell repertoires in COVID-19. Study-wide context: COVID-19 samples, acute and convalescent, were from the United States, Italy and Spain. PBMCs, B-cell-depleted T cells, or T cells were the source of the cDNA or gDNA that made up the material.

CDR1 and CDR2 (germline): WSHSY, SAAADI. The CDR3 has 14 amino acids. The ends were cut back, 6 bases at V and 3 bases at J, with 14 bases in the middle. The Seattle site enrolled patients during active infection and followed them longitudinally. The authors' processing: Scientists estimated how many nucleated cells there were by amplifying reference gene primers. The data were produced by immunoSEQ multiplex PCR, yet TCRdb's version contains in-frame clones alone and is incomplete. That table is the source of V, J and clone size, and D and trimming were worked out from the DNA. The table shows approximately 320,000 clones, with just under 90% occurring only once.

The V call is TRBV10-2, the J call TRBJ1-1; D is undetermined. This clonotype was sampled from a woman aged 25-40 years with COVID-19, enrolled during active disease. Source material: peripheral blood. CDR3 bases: TGCGCCAGCAGGGAGATCAGTATGTACACTGAAGCTTTCTTT. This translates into CASREISMYTEAFF.